This T cell receptor (beta chain) was identified in a study of shared clonotypes between healthy human individuals. About the research overall: Per-donor plates numbered three CD4 naive, three CD4 memory, two CD8 naive and one CD8 memory.

V lost 5 bases and J lost 8; bases outside the gene matches: 8. Per the germline V gene, CDR1 is MDHEN and CDR2 is SYDVKM. The CDR3 is made up of 14 amino acids. Turning to this clone: This CDR3 is also generated by other DNA sequences in the sample.

Authors' processing steps: ImmunoSEQ output held junction-only sequences without quality scores, so filtering differed. Profiling relied on immunoSEQ multiplex PCR, and the TCRdb table lists in-frame clones only, not all of them. The DNA gave D and trimming, while V, J and clone size come from that table. The table has about 2.3 million clones, roughly 92% seen once. The clonotype originates from a man between 18 and 29 years old in good health. Some clones in this sample may be carry-over from other donors' samples. The chain couples TRBV28 to TRBJ1-4; TRBD1 matches at 7 bases. Sequencing input: naive CD4+ T cells from PBMCs. Subset described: CD45RA+ positively selected. In DNA, the CDR3 is TGTGCCAGCAGTCTAACAGGGGTACGAGAAAAACTGTTTTTT. This translates into CASSLTGVREKLFF.